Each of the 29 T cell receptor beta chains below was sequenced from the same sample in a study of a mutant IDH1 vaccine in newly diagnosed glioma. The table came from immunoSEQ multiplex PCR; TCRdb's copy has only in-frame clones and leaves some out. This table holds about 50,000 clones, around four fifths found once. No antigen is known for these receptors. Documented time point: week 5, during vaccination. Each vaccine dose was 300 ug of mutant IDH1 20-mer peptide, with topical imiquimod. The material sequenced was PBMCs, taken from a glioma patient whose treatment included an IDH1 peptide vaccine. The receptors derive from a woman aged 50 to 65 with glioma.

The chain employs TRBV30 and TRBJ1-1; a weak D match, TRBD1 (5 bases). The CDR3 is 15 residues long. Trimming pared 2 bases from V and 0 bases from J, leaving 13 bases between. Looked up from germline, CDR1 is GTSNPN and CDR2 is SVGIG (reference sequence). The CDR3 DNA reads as TGTGCCTGGAGTCCCGGGACGTTCATGAACACTGAAGCTTTCTTT. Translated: CAWSPGTFMNTEAFF.

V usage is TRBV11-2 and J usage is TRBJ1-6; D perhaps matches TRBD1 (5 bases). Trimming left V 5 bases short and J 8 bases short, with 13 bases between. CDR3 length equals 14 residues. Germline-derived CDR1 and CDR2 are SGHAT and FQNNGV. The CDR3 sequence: CASSPALGDSPLHF. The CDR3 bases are TGTGCCAGCAGCCCGGCTCTGGGGGATTCACCCCTCCACTTT.

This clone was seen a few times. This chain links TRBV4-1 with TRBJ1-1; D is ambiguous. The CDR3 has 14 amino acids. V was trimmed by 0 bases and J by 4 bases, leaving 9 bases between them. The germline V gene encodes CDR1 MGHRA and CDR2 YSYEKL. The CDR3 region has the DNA TGCGCCAGCAGCCAAGAGGTCCGGGGCACTGAAGCTTTCTTT. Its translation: CASSQEVRGTEAFF.

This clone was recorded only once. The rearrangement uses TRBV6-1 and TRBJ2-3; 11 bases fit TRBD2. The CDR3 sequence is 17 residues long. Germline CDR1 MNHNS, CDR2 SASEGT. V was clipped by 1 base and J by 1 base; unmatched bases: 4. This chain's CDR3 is CASSEVLAGVGTDTQYF. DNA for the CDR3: TGTGCCAGCAGTGAAGTACTAGCGGGGGTCGGCACAGATACGCAGTATTTT.

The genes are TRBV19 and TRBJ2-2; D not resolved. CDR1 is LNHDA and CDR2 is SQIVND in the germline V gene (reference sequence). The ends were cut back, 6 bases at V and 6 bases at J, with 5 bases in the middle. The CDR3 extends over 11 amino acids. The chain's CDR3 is CASRAPGELFF. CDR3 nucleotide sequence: TGTGCCAGTAGGGCCCCCGGGGAGCTGTTTTTT.

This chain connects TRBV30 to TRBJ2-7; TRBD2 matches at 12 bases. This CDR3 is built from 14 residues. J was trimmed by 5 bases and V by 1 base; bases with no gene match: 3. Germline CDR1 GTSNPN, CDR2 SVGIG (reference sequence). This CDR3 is CAWSASGGADEQYF. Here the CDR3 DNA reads TGTGCCTGGAGTGCTAGCGGGGGGGCGGACGAGCAGTACTTC.

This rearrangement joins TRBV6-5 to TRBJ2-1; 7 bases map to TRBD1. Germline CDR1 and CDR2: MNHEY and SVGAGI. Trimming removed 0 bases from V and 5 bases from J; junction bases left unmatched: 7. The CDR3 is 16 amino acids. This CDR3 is CASSYSPYRGHNEQFF. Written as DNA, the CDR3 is TGTGCCAGCAGTTACTCCCCTTACAGGGGACACAATGAGCAGTTCTTC.

The DNA of the CDR3 is TGTGCCAGCAGCTTGATGTACGGCAGGAACTATGGCTACACCTTC. It is translated as CASSLMYGRNYGYTF. The chain joins TRBV5-6 to TRBJ1-2; D gene ambiguous. Trimming removed 1 base from V and 2 bases from J, with 12 bases in between. This CDR3 comprises 15 residues. The germline V gene has CDR1 SGHDT and CDR2 YYEEEE.

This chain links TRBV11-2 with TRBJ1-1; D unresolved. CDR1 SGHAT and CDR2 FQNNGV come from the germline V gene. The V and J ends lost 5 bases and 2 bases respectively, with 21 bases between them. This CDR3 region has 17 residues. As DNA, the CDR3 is TGTGCCAGCAGCCTCAGGAGGGTCGTGACTGAAAACACTGAAGCTTTCTTT. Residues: CASSLRRVVTENTEAFF.

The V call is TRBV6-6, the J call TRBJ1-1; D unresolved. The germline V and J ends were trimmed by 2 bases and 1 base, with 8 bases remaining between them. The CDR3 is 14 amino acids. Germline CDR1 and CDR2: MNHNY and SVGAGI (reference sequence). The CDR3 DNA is TGTGCCAGCAGTTACGAGGACCCGAACACTGAAGCTTTCTTT. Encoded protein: CASSYEDPNTEAFF.

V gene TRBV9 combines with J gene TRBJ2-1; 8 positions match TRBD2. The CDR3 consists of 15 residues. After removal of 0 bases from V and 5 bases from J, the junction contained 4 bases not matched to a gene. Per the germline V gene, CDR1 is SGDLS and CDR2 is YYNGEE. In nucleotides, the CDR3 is TGTGCCAGCAGCGTAGGCCAGCGGGGGAACAATGAGCAGTTCTTC. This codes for CASSVGQRGNNEQFF.

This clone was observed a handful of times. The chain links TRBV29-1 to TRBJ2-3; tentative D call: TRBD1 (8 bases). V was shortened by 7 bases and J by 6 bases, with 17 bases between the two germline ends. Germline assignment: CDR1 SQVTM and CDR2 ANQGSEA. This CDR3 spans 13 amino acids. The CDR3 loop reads CSANRGGRDTQYF. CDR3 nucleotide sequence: TGCAGCGCCAACAGGGGGGGGAGGGATACGCAGTATTTT.

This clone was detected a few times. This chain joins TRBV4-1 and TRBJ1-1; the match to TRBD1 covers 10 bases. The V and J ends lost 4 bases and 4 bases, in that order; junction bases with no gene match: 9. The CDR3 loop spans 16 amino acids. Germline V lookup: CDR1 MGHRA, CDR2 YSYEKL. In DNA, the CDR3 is TGCGCCAGCAGCCGAACGACAGGGGGCTTTAGCACTGAAGCTTTCTTT. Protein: CASSRTTGGFSTEAFF.

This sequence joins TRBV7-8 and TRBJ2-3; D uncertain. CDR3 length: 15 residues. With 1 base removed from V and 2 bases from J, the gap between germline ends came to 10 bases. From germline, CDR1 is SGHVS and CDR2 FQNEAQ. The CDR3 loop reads CASSLVGGFTDTQYF. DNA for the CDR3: TGTGCCAGCAGCTTAGTGGGCGGATTCACAGATACGCAGTATTTT.

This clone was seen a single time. The CDR3 is CASSSGQSSYNSPLHF. CDR3 nucleotides: TGTGCCAGCAGCTCCGGACAGAGCTCCTATAATTCACCCCTCCACTTT. The chain joins TRBV13 to TRBJ1-6; the D gene is possibly TRBD1 (6 bases). CDR1 and CDR2 from the germline V gene are PRHDT and FYEKMQ (reference sequence). The CDR3 spans 16 residues. The V end lost 4 bases, the J end lost 0 bases, and 10 bases lay between the germline ends.

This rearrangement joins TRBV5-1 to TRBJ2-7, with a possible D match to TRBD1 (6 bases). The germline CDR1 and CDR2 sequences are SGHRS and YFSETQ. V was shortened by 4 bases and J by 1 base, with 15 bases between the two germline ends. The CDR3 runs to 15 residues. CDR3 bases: TGCGCCAGCAGCCCCTACAGGGAAACGTCCTACGAGCAGTACTTC. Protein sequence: CASSPYRETSYEQYF.

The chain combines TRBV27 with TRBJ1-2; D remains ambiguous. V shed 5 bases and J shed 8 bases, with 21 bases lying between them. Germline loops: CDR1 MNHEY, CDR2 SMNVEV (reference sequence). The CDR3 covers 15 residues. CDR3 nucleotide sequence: TGTGCCAGCAGTACTTATGCCCCGACCACGGGAGGCTACACCTTC. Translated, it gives CASSTYAPTTGGYTF.

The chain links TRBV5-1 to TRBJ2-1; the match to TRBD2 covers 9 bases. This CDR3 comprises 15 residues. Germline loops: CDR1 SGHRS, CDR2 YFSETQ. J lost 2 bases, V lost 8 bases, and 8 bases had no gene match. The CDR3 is CASQAGGDTYNEQFF. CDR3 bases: TGCGCCAGTCAAGCGGGGGGCGACACCTACAATGAGCAGTTCTTC.

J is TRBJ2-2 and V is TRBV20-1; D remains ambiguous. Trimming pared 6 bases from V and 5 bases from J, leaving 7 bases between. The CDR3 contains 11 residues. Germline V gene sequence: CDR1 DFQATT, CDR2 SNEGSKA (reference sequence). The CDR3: CSAGGTGELFF. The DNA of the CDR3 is TGCAGTGCCGGTGGGACCGGGGAGCTGTTTTTT.

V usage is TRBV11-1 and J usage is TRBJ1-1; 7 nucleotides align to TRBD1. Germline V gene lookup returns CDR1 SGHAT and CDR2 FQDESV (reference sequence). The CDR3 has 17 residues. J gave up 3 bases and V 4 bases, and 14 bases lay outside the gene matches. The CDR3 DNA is TGTGCCAGCAGCTCCGACAGGGATGGTTCGTGGGACACTGAAGCTTTCTTT. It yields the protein CASSSDRDGSWDTEAFF.

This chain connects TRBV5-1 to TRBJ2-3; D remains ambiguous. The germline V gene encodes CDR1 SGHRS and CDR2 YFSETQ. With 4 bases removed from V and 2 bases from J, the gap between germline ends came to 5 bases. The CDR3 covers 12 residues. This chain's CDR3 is CASSDSTDTQYF. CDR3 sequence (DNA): TGCGCCAGCAGCGACTCCACAGATACGCAGTATTTT. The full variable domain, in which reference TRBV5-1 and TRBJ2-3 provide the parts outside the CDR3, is KAGVTQTPRYLIKTRGQQVTLSCSPISGHRSVSWYQQTPGQGLQFLFEYFSETQRNKGNFPGRFSGRQFSNSRSEMNVSTLELGDSALYLCASSDSTDTQYFGPGTRLTVL.

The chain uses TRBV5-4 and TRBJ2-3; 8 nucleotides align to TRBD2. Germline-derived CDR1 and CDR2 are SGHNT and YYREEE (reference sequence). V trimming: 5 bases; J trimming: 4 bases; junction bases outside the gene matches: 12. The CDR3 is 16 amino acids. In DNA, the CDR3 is TGTGCCAGCAGTCATGAGCGGGGGAGGGGGTCAGATACGCAGTATTTT. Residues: CASSHERGRGSDTQYF.

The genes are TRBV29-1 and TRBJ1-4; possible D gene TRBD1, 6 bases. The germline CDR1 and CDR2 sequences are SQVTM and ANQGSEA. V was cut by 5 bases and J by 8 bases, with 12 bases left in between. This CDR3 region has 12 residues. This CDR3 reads CSVRPGDEKLFF. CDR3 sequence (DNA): TGCAGCGTTCGTCCAGGGGACGAAAAACTGTTTTTT. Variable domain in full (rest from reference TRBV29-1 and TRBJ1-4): SAVISQKPSRDICQRGTSLTIQCQVDSQVTMMFWYRQQPGQSLTLIATANQGSEATYESGFVIDKFPISRPNLTFSTLTVSNMSPEDSSIYLCSVRPGDEKLFFGSGTQLSVL.

The CDR3 nucleotides are TGTGCCATCAGGGGGCCGGGGGGGCAGGATGGCTACACCTTC. It encodes CAIRGPGGQDGYTF. The genes are TRBV10-3 and TRBJ1-2, with a weak D call TRBD1 (6 bases). CDR3 length equals 14 residues. Germline CDR1 reads ENHRY; CDR2 reads SYGVKD. The ends were cut back, 6 bases at V and 6 bases at J, with 17 bases in the middle.

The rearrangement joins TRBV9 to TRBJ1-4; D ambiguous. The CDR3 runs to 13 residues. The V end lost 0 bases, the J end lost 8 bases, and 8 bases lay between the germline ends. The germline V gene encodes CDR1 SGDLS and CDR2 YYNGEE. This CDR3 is CASSVGVREKLFF. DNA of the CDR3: TGTGCCAGCAGCGTAGGCGTGAGGGAAAAACTGTTTTTT.

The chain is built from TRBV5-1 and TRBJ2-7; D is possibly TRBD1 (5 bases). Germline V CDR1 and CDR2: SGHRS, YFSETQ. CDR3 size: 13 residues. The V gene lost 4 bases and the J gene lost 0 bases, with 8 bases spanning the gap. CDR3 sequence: CASSRQSSYEQYF. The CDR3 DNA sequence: TGCGCCAGCAGCCGACAGAGCTCCTACGAGCAGTACTTC. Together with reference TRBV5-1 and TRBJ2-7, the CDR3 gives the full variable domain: KAGVTQTPRYLIKTRGQQVTLSCSPISGHRSVSWYQQTPGQGLQFLFEYFSETQRNKGNFPGRFSGRQFSNSRSEMNVSTLELGDSALYLCASSRQSSYEQYFGPGTRLTVT.

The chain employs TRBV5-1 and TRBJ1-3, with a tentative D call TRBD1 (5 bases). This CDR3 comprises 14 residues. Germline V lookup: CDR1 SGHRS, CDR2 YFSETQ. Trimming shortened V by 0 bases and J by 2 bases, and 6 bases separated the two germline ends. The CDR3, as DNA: TGCGCCAGCAGCTTGGGGGGGACTGGAAACACCATATATTTT. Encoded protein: CASSLGGTGNTIYF.

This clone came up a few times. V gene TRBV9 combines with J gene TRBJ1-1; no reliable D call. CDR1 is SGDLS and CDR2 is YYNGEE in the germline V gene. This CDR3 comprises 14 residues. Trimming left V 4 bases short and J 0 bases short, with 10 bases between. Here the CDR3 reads CASSPGALNTEAFF. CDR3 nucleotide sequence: TGTGCCAGCAGCCCCGGAGCCTTGAACACTGAAGCTTTCTTT.

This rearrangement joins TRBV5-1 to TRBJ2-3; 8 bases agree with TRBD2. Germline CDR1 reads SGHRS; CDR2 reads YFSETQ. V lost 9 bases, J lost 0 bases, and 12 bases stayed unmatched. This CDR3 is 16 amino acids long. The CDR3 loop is CATNPGGGPSTDTQYF. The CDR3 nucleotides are TGCGCCACCAATCCGGGAGGGGGGCCTAGCACAGATACGCAGTATTTT. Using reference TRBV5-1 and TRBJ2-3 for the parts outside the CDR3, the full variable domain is KAGVTQTPRYLIKTRGQQVTLSCSPISGHRSVSWYQQTPGQGLQFLFEYFSETQRNKGNFPGRFSGRQFSNSRSEMNVSTLELGDSALYLCATNPGGGPSTDTQYFGPGTRLTVL.